One sample yielded the 27 T cell receptor beta chains listed below, sequenced in a study of shared clonotypes between healthy human individuals. TCRdb's table, derived via immunoSEQ multiplex PCR, lists solely in-frame clones and lacks some. The repertoire holds a few hundred thousand clones, with 65% to 80% as singletons. The sample was PBMCs. The receptor set was obtained from a woman aged 40 to 50 in good health. Some clones in this sample may be carry-over from other donors' samples.

Note on this clone: The same CDR3 arises from other DNA sequences in this sample as well. The chain uses TRBV5-1 and TRBJ2-3; D remains unclear. Germline values: CDR1 SGHRS, CDR2 YFSETQ. The CDR3 consists of 13 residues. Trimming left V 3 bases short and J 2 bases short, with 7 bases between. The CDR3 sequence is CASSSGPTDTQYF. The CDR3 DNA reads TGCGCCAGCAGCTCCGGGCCCACAGATACGCAGTATTTT.

In the case of this clone: Relative to the germline gene, one junction end is altered; a read error may explain this. The chain couples TRBV7-7 to TRBJ2-7; weak D call: TRBD2 (5 bases). CDR1 is SSHAT, CDR2 FNYEAQ, per germline (reference sequence). The CDR3 spans 13 residues. The CDR3 sequence is CASSQSGAYEQYF. The CDR3 nucleotides read TGTGCTAGCAGCCAGAGCGGAGCCTACGAGCAGTACTTC.

This clone appeared once. This chain uses TRBV25-1 with TRBJ2-5, with 7 bases that match TRBD2. The closer fit of TRBJ2-7 to the DNA end suggests the J call may be wrong. The CDR3 runs 15 residues. Germline V gene sequence: CDR1 MGHDK, CDR2 SYGVNS. CDR3 DNA: TGTGCCAGCAGTGAATCGTTAGCGGGCAACTACGAGCAGTACTTC. This gives the protein CASSESLAGNYEQYF.

This clone was counted only a few times. Compared with germline, one end of the junction differs, possibly owing to a read error. This chain joins TRBV5-4 and TRBJ2-5, with 9 nucleotides matching TRBD1. The CDR3 has 15 amino acids. Germline V lookup: CDR1 SGHNT, CDR2 YYREEE (reference sequence). In DNA form, the CDR3 reads TGTGCCAGCAGCTCTCCGGGACAGGGAGAAGATACCCAGTACTTC. It encodes CASSSPGQGEDTQYF.

The chain has TRBV19 and TRBJ1-5, with 10 bases lining up with TRBD1. The V segment lost 4 bases and the J segment 6 bases; nucleotides outside the gene matches: 9. The CDR3 covers 16 residues. Germline V gene sequence: CDR1 LNHDA, CDR2 SQIVND (reference sequence). The chain's CDR3 is CASSTDRGLIFQPQHF. CDR3 nucleotides: TGTGCCAGTAGTACCGACAGGGGGCTTATTTTTCAGCCCCAGCATTTT.

Of note for this clone: A much larger clonotype is one base distant, so this may be a read error. The chain couples TRBV5-1 to TRBJ2-7; 7 nucleotides line up with TRBD1. The CDR3 is 13 amino acids. The J segment lost 3 bases and the V segment lost 2 bases, leaving 2 bases of the junction unmatched. Germline CDR1 SGHRS, CDR2 YFSETQ. CDR3 nucleotide sequence: TGCGCCAGCAGCTTAGACAGGGTCTACGAGCAGTACTTC. It is translated as CASSLDRVYEQYF.

V is TRBV10-3 and J is TRBJ1-2, with D possibly matching TRBD1 (5 bases). Germline assignment: CDR1 ENHRY and CDR2 SYGVKD. Deletions cut 11 bases from V and 8 bases from J, with 24 bases between. This CDR3 region has 14 residues. In DNA, the CDR3 is TGTGCCTTAGGCCTGGGACCCTCGAAAGGGGGCTACACCTTC. As protein: CALGLGPSKGGYTF.

The V gene is TRBV5-1, the J gene TRBJ1-4; 9 nucleotides line up with TRBD1. This CDR3 comprises 14 residues. Germline CDR1 and CDR2: SGHRS and YFSETQ. The trim removed 6 bases at V and 10 bases at J, leaving 10 bases unmatched. The CDR3 DNA sequence: TGCGCCAGCACAGAGGACAGGGGATGGGGAAAACTGTTTTTT. This sequence encodes CASTEDRGWGKLFF.

V and J are TRBV28 and TRBJ2-1; possible D gene TRBD2, 6 bases. The V and J ends lost 6 bases and 7 bases respectively, with 16 bases between them. CDR3 length equals 14 residues. Germline loops: CDR1 MDHEN, CDR2 SYDVKM. The CDR3 sequence is CASSIHGSGNEQFF. The CDR3 DNA sequence: TGTGCCAGCAGCATCCACGGGAGTGGAAATGAGCAGTTCTTC.

This clone was detected only once. The J gene is TRBJ1-1, the V gene TRBV5-5; a weak D match, TRBD1 (5 bases). Germline lookup yields CDR1 SGHKS and CDR2 YYEKEE (reference sequence). This CDR3 has 14 amino acids. The V end lost 6 bases, the J end lost 1 base, and 13 bases lay between the germline ends. The CDR3 DNA follows: TGTGCCAGCAAATGGGGGAGGGAGAACACTGAAGCTTTCTTT. Its protein product is CASKWGRENTEAFF. The full variable domain, in which reference TRBV5-5 and TRBJ1-1 provide the parts outside the CDR3, is DAGVTQSPTHLIKTRGQQVTLRCSPISGHKSVSWYQQVLGQGPQFIFQYYEKEERGRGNFPDRFSARQFPNYSSELNVNALLLGDSALYLCASKWGRENTEAFFGQGTRLTVV.

The chain links TRBV10-2 to TRBJ2-3, with TRBD1 matching over 9 bases. Germline V lookup: CDR1 WSHSY, CDR2 SAAADI. The V and J ends lost 0 bases and 7 bases, in that order; junction bases with no gene match: 5. The CDR3 spans 15 residues. The CDR3: CASSESNRGRHTQYF. In nucleotides, the CDR3 is TGCGCCAGCAGTGAGTCGAACAGGGGGCGACATACGCAGTATTTT.

This clone is a singleton in its sample. This chain links TRBV7-9 with TRBJ2-3; no definite D call. The V end was cut by 5 bases, the J end by 4 bases, with 13 bases between. From germline, CDR1 is SEHNR and CDR2 FQNEAQ (reference sequence). CDR3 size: 14 residues. This CDR3 is CASSRAEGADTQYF. As DNA, the CDR3 is TGTGCCAGCAGCCGGGCCGAAGGTGCAGATACGCAGTATTTT.

The chain links TRBV27 to TRBJ2-2; a possible D gene is TRBD1 (5 bases). The V gene's germline CDR1 is MNHEY and CDR2 SMNVEV (reference sequence). The CDR3 extends over 13 amino acids. Between the trimmed V and J ends, which lost 6 bases and 4 bases, there was a span of 9 bases. As DNA, the CDR3 is TGTGCCAGCAGACCGACAGCCACCGGGGAGCTGTTTTTT. Amino acid sequence: CASRPTATGELFF.

V usage is TRBV7-9 and J usage is TRBJ2-3; 11 bases align to TRBD2. The CDR3 spans 16 residues. Germline V gene sequence: CDR1 SEHNR, CDR2 FQNEAQ (reference sequence). The V gene end was trimmed by 5 bases and the J gene end by 6 bases; junction bases not matched to a gene: 10. CDR3: CASSGGLAGSRDTQYF. In DNA, the CDR3 is TGTGCCAGCAGCGGAGGACTAGCGGGTTCTAGGGATACGCAGTATTTT.

This sequence joins TRBV4-3 and TRBJ2-3, with TRBD2 identical over 7 bases. Germline V gene lookup returns CDR1 LGHNA and CDR2 YSLEER. The CDR3 covers 15 residues. Trimming cost V 2 bases and J 2 bases; bases outside gene matches: 4. CDR3 coding DNA: TGCGCCAGCAGCCAACGGGGGAGGGACACAGATACGCAGTATTTT. Its protein product is CASSQRGRDTDTQYF.

V is TRBV28 and J is TRBJ1-3; tentatively, D is TRBD1 (5 bases). This CDR3 spans 17 amino acids. Trimming removed 4 bases from V and 0 bases from J, with 16 bases in between. The germline V gene has CDR1 MDHEN and CDR2 SYDVKM. The CDR3 DNA reads as TGTGCCAGCAGTTCGACGGGGGGGTCGCCCTCTGGAAACACCATATATTTT. Protein sequence: CASSSTGGSPSGNTIYF.

Only one count was recorded for this clone. A read error is possible here, since a much larger clone lies one base away. The chain has TRBV6-5 and TRBJ2-5; 8 bases fit TRBD1. The J segment lost 11 bases and the V segment lost 0 bases, leaving 11 bases of the junction unmatched. Germline V gives CDR1 MNHEY, CDR2 SVGAGI. The CDR3 is made up of 15 amino acids. The CDR3 DNA follows: TGTGCCAGCAGTTACTCCGGACAGGGTTCCTACAAGCAGTACTTC. Its translation: CASSYSGQGSYKQYF.

The sample holds a few counts of this clone. With a far larger clone one base away, a read error is the likely cause. The chain is built from TRBV6-6 and TRBJ2-2; no reliable D call. Germline V gives CDR1 MNHNY, CDR2 SVGAGI (reference sequence). Between the trimmed V and J ends, which lost 6 bases and 3 bases, there was a span of 11 bases. This CDR3 comprises 14 residues. The CDR3 DNA reads as TGTGCCAGCAGGTCAAGGACGGACACCGGGGAGCTGTTTTTT. Translating it yields CASRSRTDTGELFF.

J is TRBJ1-1 and V is TRBV5-1; 8 bases match TRBD1. The CDR3 loop spans 14 amino acids. The germline gives CDR1 SGHRS, CDR2 YFSETQ. V shed 6 bases and J 1 base; nucleotides not matched to a gene: 5. CDR3 amino acids: CASTPTGANTEAFF. CDR3 DNA sequence: TGCGCCAGCACCCCGACAGGGGCGAACACTGAAGCTTTCTTT.

J is TRBJ1-1 and V is TRBV28; D unresolved. Trimming left V 7 bases short and J 5 bases short, with 11 bases between. This CDR3 is 12 amino acids long. Germline CDR1 and CDR2: MDHEN and SYDVKM. In DNA, the CDR3 is TGTGCCAGCAACCCCAGTCGGACTGAAGCTTTCTTT. It yields the protein CASNPSRTEAFF.

This clone was observed a few times. V is TRBV5-1 and J is TRBJ2-1; TRBD2 matches 8 bases. Germline CDR1 is SGHRS and CDR2 is YFSETQ. V was clipped by 4 bases and J by 6 bases; unmatched bases: 12. This CDR3 contains 16 residues. The CDR3 loop reads CASSPDPGLGVNEQFF. Written as DNA, the CDR3 is TGCGCCAGCAGCCCGGATCCGGGACTAGGGGTCAATGAGCAGTTCTTC.

This chain uses TRBV5-1 with TRBJ2-5; TRBD2 is a possible D gene (5 bases). The CDR3 has 14 residues. V was clipped by 0 bases and J by 3 bases, with 9 bases between them. CDR1 is SGHRS and CDR2 is YFSETQ in the germline V gene. This CDR3 is CASSLGGPEETQYF. The CDR3 DNA follows: TGCGCCAGCAGCTTGGGAGGGCCAGAAGAGACCCAGTACTTC.

The gene calls are TRBV2 and TRBJ2-2, with 7 bases fitting TRBD1. The J segment lost 0 bases and the V segment lost 8 bases, leaving 6 bases of the junction unmatched. Germline V CDR1 and CDR2: SNHLY, FYNNEI. The CDR3 extends over 15 amino acids. CDR3 in DNA: TGTGCCAGCGGGGGACAGACTGCGAACACCGGGGAGCTGTTTTTT. It specifies CASGGQTANTGELFF.

The gene calls are TRBV19 and TRBJ2-1, with 13 positions matching TRBD2. The CDR3 runs 15 residues. Trimming at V came to 5 bases and at J to 8 bases, leaving 6 bases not matched to a gene. The V gene's germline CDR1 is LNHDA and CDR2 SQIVND (reference sequence). The CDR3 here is CASSAGLAGVDEQFF. The CDR3 DNA reads TGTGCCAGTAGTGCCGGACTAGCGGGAGTGGATGAGCAGTTCTTC.

The rearrangement joins TRBV9 to TRBJ1-1; D is unclear. Germline CDR1 and CDR2: SGDLS and YYNGEE. The CDR3 sequence is 13 residues long. Between the trimmed V and J ends, which lost 0 bases and 2 bases, there was a span of 5 bases. CDR3 amino acids: CASSVDTNTEAFF. The CDR3 coding sequence is TGTGCCAGCAGCGTAGATACTAACACTGAAGCTTTCTTT.

V is TRBV5-1 and J is TRBJ2-1; 7 nucleotides align to TRBD1. This CDR3 contains 16 residues. Germline CDR1 reads SGHRS; CDR2 reads YFSETQ. Trimming cost V 0 bases and J 8 bases; bases outside gene matches: 11. For the CDR3, the DNA is TGCGCCAGCAGCTTGGACCCCTCGACAGGGACCGATGAGCAGTTCTTC. It yields the protein CASSLDPSTGTDEQFF.

The V and J genes are TRBV6-1 and TRBJ1-3; weak D call: TRBD1 (6 bases). This CDR3 spans 15 amino acids. CDR1 is MNHNS, CDR2 SASEGT, per germline. Deletions cut 10 bases from V and 2 bases from J, with 18 bases between. CDR3 sequence: CATHAKGDTGNTIYF. For the CDR3, the DNA is TGTGCCACACATGCGAAAGGGGACACTGGAAACACCATATATTTT.